This TCR beta chain was identified during a study of cytomegalovirus exposure and HLA in healthy donors. Overall study context: Early released data had around 88 million unique TCRs, all coming from HLA-typed donors. General observations from the study: A link between a missense DCLRE1C variant and TCR beta V- and J-gene trimming emerged from a later analysis. The study assumed roughly uniform donor sequencing depth for presence/absence analyses.

As concerns this clone: Its antigen is undetermined.

This PCR relied on a set of 60 Vbeta primers and 13 Jbeta primers. Sequencing was performed with immunoSEQ multiplex PCR; in TCRdb, only in-frame clones are kept and a portion is missing. This sample has 150,000 to 200,000 clones, with approximately 82% found just once. From germline, CDR1 is WNHNN and CDR2 SYGVQD (reference sequence). This CDR3 is built from 14 residues. Trimming took off 2 bases at V and 5 bases at J, with 11 bases between the two ends. This cohort consisted of healthy bone marrow donors. Source material: PBMCs. The chain is built from TRBV10-1 and TRBJ2-3; D is unclear. The sequence was collected from a male donor in good health and CMV-seropositive. The CDR3 DNA is TGCGCCAGCAGTGAGCGAAGAGATGGAGATACGCAGTATTTT. This codes for CASSERRDGDTQYF.